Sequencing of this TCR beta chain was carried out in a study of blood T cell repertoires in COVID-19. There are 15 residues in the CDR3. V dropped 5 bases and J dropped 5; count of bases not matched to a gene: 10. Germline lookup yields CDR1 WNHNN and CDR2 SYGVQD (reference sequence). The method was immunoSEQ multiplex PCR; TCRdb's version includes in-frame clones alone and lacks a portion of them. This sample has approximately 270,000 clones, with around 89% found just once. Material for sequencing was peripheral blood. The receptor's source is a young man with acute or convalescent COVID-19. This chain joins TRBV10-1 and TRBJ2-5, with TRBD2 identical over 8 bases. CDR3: CASSSTGLVTETQYF. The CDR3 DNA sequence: TGCGCCAGCAGTTCCACGGGACTAGTAACGGAGACCCAGTACTTC.